Shown below are 15 T cell receptor beta chains from a single sample sequenced in a study of post-analysis software for immune sequencing data. The antigens for these receptors are not known. Regarding the study as a whole: TRBV5-6, TRBV5-1 and TRBV20-1 were among roughly five TRBV segments more frequent in patients than controls.

Built from TCR beta cDNA, the libraries had unique molecular identifiers in them. TCRdb re-analysed the PCR reads in MiXCR, keeping a single row per CDR3 protein. The sample carries about 680,000 distinct CDR3 sequences, approximately 60% recorded once. The sample consisted of blood. The receptors stem from a girl under 10 years old with multiple sclerosis.

The chain links TRBV27 to TRBJ2-1; either TRBD1 or TRBD2 may supply D (6 bases each). Germline CDR1 reads MNHEY; CDR2 reads SMNVEV (reference sequence). V lost 3 bases and J lost 10, with 16 bases in between. The CDR3 is 14 amino acids. In DNA form, the CDR3 reads TGTGCCAGCAGTTTCAAGAGTGGGGGGCCCGAGCAGTTCTTC. As protein: CASSFKSGGPEQFF.

The sample holds a few counts of this clonotype. The gene calls are TRBV12-3 or TRBV12-4 and TRBJ1-2; unclear D gene. The CDR3 is 12 amino acids. Trimming cost V 7 bases and J 2 bases, with 8 bases left between them. CDR3 amino acids: CASIGTNYGYTF. The CDR3 DNA reads as TGTGCCAGCATTGGCACAAACTATGGCTACACCTTC.

The rearrangement joins TRBV20-1 to TRBJ2-7, with 8 positions matching TRBD1. The CDR3 consists of 15 residues. Germline-derived CDR1 and CDR2 are DFQATT and SNEGSKA (reference sequence). The V segment lost 0 bases and the J segment 4 bases; nucleotides outside the gene matches: 8. DNA of the CDR3: TGCAGTGCTAGAGATAGGCAGGGGGCTGGGTACGAGCAGTACTTC. It codes for CSARDRQGAGYEQYF.

In this sample, this clonotype turned up a few times. The chain joins TRBV10-3 to TRBJ2-1; TRBD2 matches at 14 bases. This CDR3 comprises 20 residues. In germline, CDR1 is ENHRY, CDR2 SYGVKD. V lost 5 bases, J lost 8 bases, and 20 bases stayed unmatched. In DNA form, the CDR3 reads TGTGCCATCAGTAACCGGCCGGGACTAGCGGGAGTTCTACCAGGGGATGAGCAGTTCTTC. This translates into CAISNRPGLAGVLPGDEQFF.

This chain connects TRBV6-1 to TRBJ1-2; 10 positions agree with TRBD1. Germline lookup yields CDR1 MNHNS and CDR2 SASEGT. The J segment lost 4 bases and the V segment lost 8 bases, leaving 7 bases of the junction unmatched. The CDR3 covers 14 residues. The CDR3 DNA is TGTGCCAGCCTGCGGGACAGGGGTACCTATGGCTACACCTTC. Its translation: CASLRDRGTYGYTF.

In its sample, this clonotype was seen a few times. This sequence joins TRBV7-2 and TRBJ2-3, with 8 bases fitting TRBD2. V shed 3 bases, J shed 4 bases, and the junction held 6 bases outside the gene matches. This CDR3 is built from 15 residues. Germline V gene sequence: CDR1 SGHTA, CDR2 FQGNSA. CDR3 loop: CASSLTSVGADTQYF. The CDR3 nucleotides are TGTGCCAGCAGCTTGACTAGCGTAGGGGCAGATACGCAGTATTTT.

This clonotype was seen more than once but under ten times. CDR3 loop: CSVEWGGRISTDTQYF. CDR3 in DNA: TGCAGCGTTGAGTGGGGGGGAAGAATAAGCACAGATACGCAGTATTTT. This chain joins TRBV29-1 and TRBJ2-3, with 7 nucleotides matching TRBD2. CDR1 and CDR2 from the germline V gene are SQVTM and ANQGSEA. Trimming at V came to 3 bases and at J to 0 bases, leaving 9 bases not matched to a gene. This CDR3 spans 16 amino acids.

V gene TRBV6-2 or TRBV6-3 combines with J gene TRBJ2-5; D gene ambiguous. In germline, CDR1 is MNHEY, CDR2 SVGEGT. There are 14 residues in the CDR3. V was cut by 2 bases and J by 0 bases, with 7 bases left in between. The CDR3 DNA is TGTGCCAGCAGTTACGGACGGTACCAAGAGACCCAGTACTTC. The encoded protein is CASSYGRYQETQYF.

In its sample, this clonotype was seen a few times. The genes are TRBV20-1 and TRBJ1-2; 11 bases map to TRBD1. V was pared by 4 bases and J by 4 bases, with 17 bases of the junction left unmatched. There are 18 residues in the CDR3. Germline V gene sequence: CDR1 DFQATT, CDR2 SNEGSKA (reference sequence). The CDR3 spells CSAIPSGTGGLLSYGYTF. The CDR3 region has the DNA TGCAGTGCTATCCCCTCCGGGACAGGGGGGCTCTTGAGCTATGGCTACACCTTC.

The V gene is TRBV29-1, the J gene TRBJ2-2; D remains ambiguous. CDR3 size: 13 residues. Germline CDR1 reads SQVTM; CDR2 reads ANQGSEA. V was cut by 3 bases and J by 0 bases, with 5 bases left in between. The CDR3 loop is CSVEQANTGELFF. The CDR3 DNA reads TGCAGCGTTGAGCAGGCGAACACCGGGGAGCTGTTTTTT.

J is TRBJ2-5 and V is TRBV7-2, with D perhaps matching TRBD2 (5 bases). This CDR3 spans 15 amino acids. Germline-derived CDR1 and CDR2 are SGHTA and FQGNSA. Trimming cost V 5 bases and J 5 bases, with 18 bases left between them. The CDR3 DNA follows: TGTGCCAGCAGCCTCGGCACCACTAGGGCGGAGACCCAGTACTTC. Protein: CASSLGTTRAETQYF.

This clonotype was recorded many times. The rearrangement uses TRBV4-1 and TRBJ2-1; possible D gene TRBD2, 5 bases. Germline loops: CDR1 MGHRA, CDR2 YSYEKL. The CDR3 has 13 amino acids. The V end was cut by 4 bases, the J end by 7 bases, with 11 bases between. DNA of the CDR3: TGCGCCAGCAGCCTCGGACTGGGAAATGAGCAGTTCTTC. Residues: CASSLGLGNEQFF.

This rearrangement joins TRBV10-2 to TRBJ2-3; D unclear. CDR3 length equals 16 residues. The germline V gene has CDR1 WSHSY and CDR2 SAAADI. Trimming removed 1 base from V and 0 bases from J, with 11 bases in between. CDR3 sequence: CASSELRHPSTDTQYF. CDR3 DNA: TGCGCCAGCAGTGAGTTGAGGCACCCTAGCACAGATACGCAGTATTTT.

Only a few counts were recorded for this clonotype. CDR3 nucleotides: TGCAGCACCCGGGACTCCGGTGGGGACGAGCAGTACTTC. This gives the protein CSTRDSGGDEQYF. The chain couples TRBV29-1 to TRBJ2-5; possibly TRBD2 for D (6 bases). Matching the DNA end better, TRBJ2-7 makes the J call doubtful. The length of the CDR3 is 13 residues. CDR1 is SQVTM and CDR2 is ANQGSEA in the germline V gene.

This clonotype was detected a few times. J is TRBJ2-3 and V is TRBV11-2, with D possibly TRBD2 on 6 matching bases. CDR1 is SGHAT and CDR2 is FQNNGV in the germline V gene. CDR3 length equals 16 residues. V lost 5 bases to trimming and J lost 1 base, with 16 bases between them. The CDR3 bases are TGTGCCAGCAGCCTCCTTGCGGGGCTAGGCACAGATACGCAGTATTTT. It is translated as CASSLLAGLGTDTQYF.